This T cell receptor (beta chain) was obtained from a study of blood T cell repertoires in COVID-19. TCRdb keeps only in-frame clones here, not all; method: immunoSEQ multiplex PCR. This table holds approximately 160,000 clones, around 80% found once. This CDR3 has 13 residues. V lost 1 base and J lost 4, with 8 bases in between. CDR1 is SGHAT, CDR2 FQNNGV, per germline. In this sample, this clone turned up once. This clonotype was sampled from a woman in her sixties or seventies with acute or convalescent COVID-19. The sequenced material came from peripheral blood. J is TRBJ2-7 and V is TRBV11-2; D is ambiguous. CDR3: CASSLGSVYEQYF. The CDR3 DNA reads TGTGCCAGCAGCTTAGGATCGGTTTACGAGCAGTACTTC.